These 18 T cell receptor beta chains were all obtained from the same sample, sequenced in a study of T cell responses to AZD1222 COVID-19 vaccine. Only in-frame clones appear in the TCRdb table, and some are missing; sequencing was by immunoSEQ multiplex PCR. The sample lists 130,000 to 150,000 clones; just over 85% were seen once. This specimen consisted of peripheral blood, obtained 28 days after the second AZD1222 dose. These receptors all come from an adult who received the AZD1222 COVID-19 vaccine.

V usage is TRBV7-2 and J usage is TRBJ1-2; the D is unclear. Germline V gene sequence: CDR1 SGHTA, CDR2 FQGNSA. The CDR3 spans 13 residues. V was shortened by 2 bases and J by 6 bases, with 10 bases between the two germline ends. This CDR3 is CASSLFNEDGYTF. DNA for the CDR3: TGTGCCAGCAGCTTATTCAATGAAGATGGCTACACCTTC. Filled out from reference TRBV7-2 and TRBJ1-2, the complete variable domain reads GAGVSQSPSNKVTEKGKDVELRCDPISGHTALYWYRQSLGQGLEFLIYFQGNSAPDKSGLPSDRFSAERTGGSVSTLTIQRTQQEDSAVYLCASSLFNEDGYTFGSGTRLTVV.

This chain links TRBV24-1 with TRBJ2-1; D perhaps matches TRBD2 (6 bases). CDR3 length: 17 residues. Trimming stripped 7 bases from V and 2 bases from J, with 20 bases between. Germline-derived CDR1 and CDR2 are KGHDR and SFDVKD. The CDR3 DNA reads TGTGCCACCAGGGGACTCAAGTTTTCCAGACCCTACAATGAGCAGTTCTTC. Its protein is CATRGLKFSRPYNEQFF.

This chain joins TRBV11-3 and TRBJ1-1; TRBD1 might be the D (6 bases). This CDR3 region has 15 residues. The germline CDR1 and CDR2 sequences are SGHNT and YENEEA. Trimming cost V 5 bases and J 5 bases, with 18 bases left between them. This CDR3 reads CASSPWQGRETEAFF. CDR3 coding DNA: TGTGCCAGCAGCCCCTGGCAGGGGAGGGAGACTGAAGCTTTCTTT.

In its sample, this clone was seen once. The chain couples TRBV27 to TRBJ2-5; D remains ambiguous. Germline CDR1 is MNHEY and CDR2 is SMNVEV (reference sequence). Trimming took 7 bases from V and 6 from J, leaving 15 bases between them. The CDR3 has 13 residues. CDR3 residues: CASNPANSKTQYF. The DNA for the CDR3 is TGTGCCAGCAATCCAGCGAATTCCAAGACCCAGTACTTC.

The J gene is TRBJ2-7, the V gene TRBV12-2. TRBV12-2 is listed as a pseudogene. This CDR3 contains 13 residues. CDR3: CASRLLGFYEQYF. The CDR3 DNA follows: TGTGCAAGTCGCTTATTAGGGTTCTACGAGCAGTACTTC.

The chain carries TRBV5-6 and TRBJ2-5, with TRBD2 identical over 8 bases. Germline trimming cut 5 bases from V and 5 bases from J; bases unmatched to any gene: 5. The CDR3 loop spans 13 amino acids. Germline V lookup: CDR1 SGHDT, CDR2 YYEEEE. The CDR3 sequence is CASSEREFETQYF. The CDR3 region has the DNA TGTGCCAGCAGTGAGCGGGAGTTCGAGACCCAGTACTTC.

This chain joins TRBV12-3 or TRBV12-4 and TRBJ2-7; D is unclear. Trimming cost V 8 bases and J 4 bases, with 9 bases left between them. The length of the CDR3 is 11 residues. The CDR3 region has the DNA TGTGCCAGCGGAGAAGGATACGAGCAGTACTTC. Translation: CASGEGYEQYF.

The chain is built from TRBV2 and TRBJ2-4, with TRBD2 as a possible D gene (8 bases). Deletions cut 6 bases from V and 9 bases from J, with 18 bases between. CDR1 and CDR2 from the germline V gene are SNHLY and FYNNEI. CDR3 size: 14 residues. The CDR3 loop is CASRADRAGGIQYF. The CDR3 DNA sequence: TGTGCCAGCAGGGCTGACAGGGCGGGGGGCATTCAGTACTTC.

The CDR3 reads CASSPRQGGYEKLFF. The CDR3 nucleotides are TGCGCCAGCAGCCCGCGACAGGGGGGTTATGAAAAACTGTTTTTT. V is TRBV5-1 and J is TRBJ1-4; 9 nucleotides agree with TRBD1. CDR1 is SGHRS and CDR2 is YFSETQ in the germline V gene. The CDR3 covers 15 residues. V gave up 4 bases and J gave up 6 bases; unmatched junction bases: 7.

CDR3 bases: TGTGCCAGCAGCCAAGAACGGAGACCCTGGAGCTCTGGAAACACCATATATTTT. Translation gives CASSQERRPWSSGNTIYF. The gene calls are TRBV3-1 (or the pseudogene TRBV3-2) and TRBJ1-3; D not certain. From germline, CDR1 is LGHDT and CDR2 YNNKEL (reference sequence). V was clipped by 0 bases and J by 0 bases, with 15 bases between them. CDR3 length equals 18 residues.

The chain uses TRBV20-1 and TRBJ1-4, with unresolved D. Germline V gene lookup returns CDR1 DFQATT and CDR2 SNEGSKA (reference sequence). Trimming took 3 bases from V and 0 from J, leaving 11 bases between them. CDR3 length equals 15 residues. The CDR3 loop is CSASSGSATNEKLFF. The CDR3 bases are TGCAGTGCTAGTTCGGGGAGCGCAACTAATGAAAAACTGTTTTTT.

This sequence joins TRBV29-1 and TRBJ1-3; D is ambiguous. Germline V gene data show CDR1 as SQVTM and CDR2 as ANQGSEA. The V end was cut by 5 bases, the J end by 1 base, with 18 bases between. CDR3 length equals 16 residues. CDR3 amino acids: CSVIGGGPGSGNTIYF. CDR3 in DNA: TGCAGCGTTATCGGTGGCGGTCCGGGTTCTGGAAACACCATATATTTT.

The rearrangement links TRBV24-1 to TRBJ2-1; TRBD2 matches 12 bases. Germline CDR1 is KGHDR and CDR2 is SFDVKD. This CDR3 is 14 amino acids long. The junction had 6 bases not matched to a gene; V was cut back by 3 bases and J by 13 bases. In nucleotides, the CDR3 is TGTGCCACCAGTGATCCTCGGACTAGCGGGAAACAGTTCTTC. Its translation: CATSDPRTSGKQFF.

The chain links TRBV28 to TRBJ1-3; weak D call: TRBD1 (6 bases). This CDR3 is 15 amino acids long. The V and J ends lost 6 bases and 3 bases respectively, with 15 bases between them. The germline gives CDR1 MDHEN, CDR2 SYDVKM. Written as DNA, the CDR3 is TGTGCCAGCAGGACACAGGGACTTGGTGGAAACACCATATATTTT. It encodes CASRTQGLGGNTIYF. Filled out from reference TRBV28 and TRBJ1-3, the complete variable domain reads DVKVTQSSRYLVKRTGEKVFLECVQDMDHENMFWYRQDPGLGLRLIYFSYDVKMKEKGDIPEGYSVSREKKERFSLILESASTNQTSMYLCASRTQGLGGNTIYFGEGSWLTVV.

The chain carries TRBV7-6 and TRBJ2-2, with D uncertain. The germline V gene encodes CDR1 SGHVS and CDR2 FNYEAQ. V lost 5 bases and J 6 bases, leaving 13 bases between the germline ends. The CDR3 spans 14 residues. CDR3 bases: TGTGCCAGCAGCCCTTCGGTGGCGGCCGGGGAGCTGTTTTTT. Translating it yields CASSPSVAAGELFF.

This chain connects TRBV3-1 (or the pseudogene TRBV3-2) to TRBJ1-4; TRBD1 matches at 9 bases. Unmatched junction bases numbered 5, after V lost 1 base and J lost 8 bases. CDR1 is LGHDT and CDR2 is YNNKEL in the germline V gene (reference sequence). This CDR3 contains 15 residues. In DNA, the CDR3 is TGTGCCAGCAGCCAAGGGGTGACAGGGGGGGAAAAACTGTTTTTT. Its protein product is CASSQGVTGGEKLFF.

The CDR3 protein is CASRTGGRAYEQYF. The CDR3, as DNA: TGTGCCAGCAGAACAGGGGGGCGGGCCTACGAGCAGTACTTC. The chain carries TRBV6-6 and TRBJ2-7, with 8 bases aligning to TRBD1. Germline V gene lookup returns CDR1 MNHNY and CDR2 SVGAGI (reference sequence). J gave up 2 bases and V 6 bases, and 6 bases lay outside the gene matches. The CDR3 spans 14 residues.

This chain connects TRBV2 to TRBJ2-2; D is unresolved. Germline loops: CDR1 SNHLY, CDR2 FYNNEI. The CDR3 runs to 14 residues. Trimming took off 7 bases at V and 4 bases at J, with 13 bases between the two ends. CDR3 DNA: TGTGCCAGCACTAAGGGATTACTCACCGGGGAGCTGTTTTTT. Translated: CASTKGLLTGELFF.